The clone carrying this T cell receptor beta chain has more than one count but fewer than ten. Its antigen is not identified. The entry originates in a study of Ad26.COV2.S vaccination and SARS-CoV-2 variants. Findings and limits, study-wide: Non-spike TCR breadth did not differ much between vaccine and placebo recipients. People given the vaccine had a wider spike-specific TCR breadth than placebo recipients did.

Data came from immunoSEQ multiplex PCR; TCRdb stores just in-frame clones and leaves some out. The sample lists roughly 500,000 clones, around nine tenths occurring once. Indicated treatment: approximately 18 received Ad26.COV2.S at low or high dose, single or two shots; about five received placebo; per-sample allocation not given. Sampling was done on day 63 after the first vaccine or placebo injection. The CDR3 extends over 17 amino acids. V gave up 8 bases and J gave up 0 bases; unmatched junction bases: 13. Germline CDR1 SNHLY, CDR2 FYNNEI. This chain uses TRBV2 with TRBJ2-7; 10 nucleotides match TRBD2. The sequence was collected from a person aged 18-65 years who received the Ad26.COV2.S COVID-19 vaccine or a placebo. Sample: peripheral blood, taken in a trial of Ad26.COV2.S vaccine versus placebo. In nucleotides, the CDR3 is TGTGCCAGCGAAAATGGTGGACTAGCGGATAGCTCCTACGAGCAGTACTTC. This encodes CASENGGLADSSYEQYF.